The 22 T cell receptor beta chains in this list originate from one sample, sequenced in a study of cytomegalovirus exposure and HLA in healthy donors. PCR used 60 Vbeta primers and 13 Jbeta primers. Libraries were prepared by immunoSEQ multiplex PCR; TCRdb keeps only in-frame clonotypes and omits some of them. The sample lists more than 15,000 clones; 70% to 80% were seen once. What was sequenced was PBMCs. These receptors all come from a man younger than 35 in good health and CMV-seronegative.

The V and J genes are TRBV4-2 and TRBJ1-4; 10 bases are shared with TRBD1. V shed 4 bases, J shed 6 bases, and the junction held 8 bases outside the gene matches. The CDR3 is 16 amino acids. Looked up from germline, CDR1 is LGHNA and CDR2 is YNFKEQ. The CDR3 bases are TGTGCCAGCAGCCCGAACACCGGGACAGGGGATGAAAAACTGTTTTTT. This gives the protein CASSPNTGTGDEKLFF.

This clone has a handful of counts. V and J are TRBV29-1 and TRBJ1-3, with D possibly being TRBD1 (6 bases). With 2 bases removed from V and 3 bases from J, the gap between germline ends came to 8 bases. Germline assignment: CDR1 SQVTM and CDR2 ANQGSEA. The CDR3 covers 13 residues. CDR3: CSVEKQGGNTIYF. CDR3 sequence (DNA): TGCAGCGTTGAAAAACAGGGTGGAAACACCATATATTTT.

The J gene is TRBJ2-5, the V gene TRBV18, with TRBD2 as a possible D gene (5 bases). V gave up 6 bases and J gave up 4 bases, with 18 bases separating them. There are 15 residues in the CDR3. Per the germline V gene, CDR1 is KGHSH and CDR2 is LQKENI. The CDR3 region is CASSLESGYGETQYF. Here the CDR3 DNA reads TGTGCCAGCTCTCTCGAATCGGGGTACGGAGAGACCCAGTACTTC.

The rearrangement joins TRBV29-1 to TRBJ1-1; TRBD1 agrees at 8 bases. Per germline, CDR1 SQVTM and CDR2 ANQGSEA. J gave up 12 bases and V 6 bases, and 9 bases lay outside the gene matches. The length of the CDR3 is 11 residues. Written as DNA, the CDR3 is TGCAGCGTCACCTGGACAGGGCAAACTTTCTTT. Encoded protein: CSVTWTGQTFF.

V is TRBV29-1 and J is TRBJ2-2; D may be TRBD2 (6 bases). The CDR3 extends over 12 amino acids. The germline V and J ends were trimmed by 3 bases and 6 bases, with 8 bases remaining between them. In germline, CDR1 is SQVTM, CDR2 ANQGSEA. The CDR3 loop is CSVDPGAGELFF. CDR3 bases: TGCAGCGTTGATCCGGGAGCCGGGGAGCTGTTTTTT.

A few counts support this clone. The rearrangement uses TRBV5-1 and TRBJ2-1; possibly TRBD2 for D (6 bases). The germline CDR1 and CDR2 sequences are SGHRS and YFSETQ. The V end was cut by 2 bases, the J end by 6 bases, with 9 bases between. This CDR3 contains 13 residues. DNA for the CDR3: TGCGCCAGCAGCTTTGGGGGAGGCAATGAGCAGTTCTTC. Its protein product is CASSFGGGNEQFF.

This chain uses TRBV4-1 with TRBJ1-4; TRBD1 is a possible D gene (5 bases). The CDR3 consists of 18 residues. Trimming removed 3 bases at V and 1 base at J, with 18 bases between. The V gene's germline CDR1 is MGHRA and CDR2 YSYEKL. The CDR3 loop is CASSHRNRLRRTNEKLFF. The CDR3 DNA follows: TGCGCCAGCAGCCACCGAAACAGGCTCCGGAGAACTAATGAAAAACTGTTTTTT.

The sample holds one count of this clone. This rearrangement joins TRBV4-3 to TRBJ2-7, with 12 bases identical to TRBD2. J gave up 5 bases and V 0 bases, and 5 bases lay outside the gene matches. The CDR3 is made up of 16 amino acids. Germline V gene sequence: CDR1 LGHNA, CDR2 YSLEER. CDR3 amino acids: CASSQDWTSGANEQYF. The CDR3 DNA reads as TGCGCCAGCAGCCAAGATTGGACTAGCGGGGCTAACGAGCAGTACTTC.

This clone is medium-sized (0.01 to 0.1%) by share. The chain employs TRBV9 and TRBJ2-1; 8 nucleotides agree with TRBD2. Germline V CDR1 and CDR2: SGDLS, YYNGEE. The CDR3 has 13 amino acids. J gave up 9 bases and V 7 bases, and 9 bases lay outside the gene matches. The CDR3 region has the DNA TGTGCCAGCGCCCGGGGGGGTTGGGGTGAGCAGTTCTTC. It translates to CASARGGWGEQFF.

This chain connects TRBV5-1 to TRBJ2-7; TRBD1 might be the D (6 bases). The CDR3 sequence is 13 residues long. V lost 2 bases and J 4 bases, leaving 10 bases between the germline ends. The V gene's germline CDR1 is SGHRS and CDR2 YFSETQ. The chain's CDR3 is CASSFNRAYEQYF. As DNA, the CDR3 is TGCGCCAGCAGCTTTAACAGGGCATACGAGCAGTACTTC.

The rearrangement joins TRBV4-1 to TRBJ2-7, with 7 nucleotides matching TRBD1. V was clipped by 4 bases and J by 2 bases; unmatched bases: 8. Germline-derived CDR1 and CDR2 are MGHRA and YSYEKL. The CDR3 runs 15 residues. For the CDR3, the DNA is TGCGCCAGCAGCCGGTCTGGTCAGGGGGCCTACGAGCAGTACTTC. This gives the protein CASSRSGQGAYEQYF.

The rearrangement uses TRBV30 and TRBJ1-4; TRBD1 aligns across 9 bases. Germline V CDR1 and CDR2: GTSNPN, SVGIG (reference sequence). The CDR3 covers 20 residues. The J segment lost 0 bases and the V segment lost 4 bases, leaving 18 bases of the junction unmatched. CDR3 DNA: TGTGCCTGGACACCTCAGGGGGCGGGACAGGGATTTACAACTAATGAAAAACTGTTTTTT. Protein: CAWTPQGAGQGFTTNEKLFF.

This sequence joins TRBV6-1 and TRBJ1-2, with unresolved D. Trimming pared 2 bases from V and 4 bases from J, leaving 17 bases between. This CDR3 contains 16 residues. In germline, CDR1 is MNHNS, CDR2 SASEGT. The chain's CDR3 is CASSESAAGLSYGYTF. The CDR3 DNA is TGTGCCAGCAGTGAATCCGCAGCAGGCTTAAGCTATGGCTACACCTTC.

V and J are TRBV5-1 and TRBJ2-1; the match to TRBD2 covers 11 bases. After removal of 3 bases from V and 5 bases from J, the junction contained 4 bases not matched to a gene. Germline-derived CDR1 and CDR2 are SGHRS and YFSETQ. CDR3 length: 15 amino acids. DNA of the CDR3: TGCGCCAGCAGCTACAGACTAGCGGGGCACAATGAGCAGTTCTTC. Protein: CASSYRLAGHNEQFF.

The V gene is TRBV4-2, the J gene TRBJ1-6; D not resolved. Germline values: CDR1 LGHNA, CDR2 YNFKEQ. The CDR3 runs 16 residues. V lost 0 bases, J lost 4 bases, and 10 bases lay in between. The CDR3 region is CASSQDDISYNSPLHF. The CDR3 DNA sequence: TGTGCCAGCAGCCAAGACGACATTTCGTATAATTCACCCCTCCACTTT.

This clone was picked up a small number of times. V and J are TRBV7-2 and TRBJ2-4; 8 bases line up with TRBD1. This CDR3 contains 14 residues. CDR1 SGHTA and CDR2 FQGNSA come from the germline V gene. The trim removed 4 bases at V and 9 bases at J, leaving 8 bases unmatched. The CDR3: CASSSTGGEVIQYF. CDR3 bases: TGTGCCAGCAGCTCAACAGGGGGAGAGGTCATTCAGTACTTC.

This clone was detected once. The J gene is TRBJ1-1, the V gene TRBV11-2; maybe TRBD1 (6 bases). CDR3 size: 15 residues. Trimming took off 7 bases at V and 6 bases at J, with 21 bases between the two ends. Germline CDR1 is SGHAT and CDR2 is FQNNGV. The CDR3 is CASTRTTGKGSEAFF. The CDR3 bases are TGTGCCAGCACCCGCACAACAGGGAAAGGATCTGAAGCTTTCTTT. Drawing the rest from reference TRBV11-2 and TRBJ1-1, the complete variable domain is EAGVAQSPRYKIIEKRQSVAFWCNPISGHATLYWYQQILGQGPKLLIQFQNNGVVDDSQLPKDRFSAERLKGVDSTLKIQPAKLEDSAVYLCASTRTTGKGSEAFFGQGTRLTVV.

In this sample, this clone turned up a few times. Other nucleotide sequences from this sample produce the same CDR3. V gene TRBV20-1 combines with J gene TRBJ2-5; the D is unclear. V was pared by 3 bases and J by 5 bases, with 4 bases between. This CDR3 comprises 10 residues. Germline CDR1 and CDR2: DFQATT and SNEGSKA (reference sequence). CDR3 DNA sequence: TGCAGTGCTAGCTCTGAGACCCAGTACTTC. Its protein product is CSASSETQYF.

This chain's CDR3 is CSVTRTSKGGELFF. CDR3 bases: TGCAGCGTTACCAGGACTAGTAAAGGGGGGGAGCTGTTTTTT. V is TRBV29-1 and J is TRBJ2-2, with 7 bases fitting TRBD2. Trimming at V came to 5 bases and at J to 8 bases, leaving 11 bases not matched to a gene. CDR1 and CDR2 from the germline V gene are SQVTM and ANQGSEA. The CDR3 is 14 amino acids.

V and J are TRBV6-6 and TRBJ1-2, with a weak D call TRBD1 (6 bases). Trimming left V 6 bases short and J 3 bases short, with 17 bases between. CDR1 is MNHNY and CDR2 is SVGAGI in the germline V gene (reference sequence). The CDR3 length is 15 residues. The chain's CDR3 is CASSPRGQLYYGYTF. The DNA for the CDR3 is TGTGCCAGCAGCCCACGTGGACAGCTATACTATGGCTACACCTTC.

The V and J genes are TRBV6-5 and TRBJ1-6; tentative D call: TRBD1 (6 bases). Germline CDR1 and CDR2: MNHEY and SVGAGI. The CDR3 is 15 residues long. The V end was cut by 2 bases, the J end by 7 bases, with 12 bases between. The CDR3 bases are TGTGCCAGCAGTTACAATGCAGGGGACAATTCACCCCTCCACTTT. Protein sequence: CASSYNAGDNSPLHF.

The V and J genes are TRBV19 and TRBJ1-2; D perhaps matches TRBD1 (6 bases). CDR1 LNHDA and CDR2 SQIVND come from the germline V gene (reference sequence). The CDR3 is 14 amino acids. V dropped 6 bases and J dropped 1 base, with 12 bases sitting between them. Here the CDR3 DNA reads TGTGCCAGTAGCAAGATGGACAGTAACTATGGCTACACCTTC. Translation gives CASSKMDSNYGYTF.